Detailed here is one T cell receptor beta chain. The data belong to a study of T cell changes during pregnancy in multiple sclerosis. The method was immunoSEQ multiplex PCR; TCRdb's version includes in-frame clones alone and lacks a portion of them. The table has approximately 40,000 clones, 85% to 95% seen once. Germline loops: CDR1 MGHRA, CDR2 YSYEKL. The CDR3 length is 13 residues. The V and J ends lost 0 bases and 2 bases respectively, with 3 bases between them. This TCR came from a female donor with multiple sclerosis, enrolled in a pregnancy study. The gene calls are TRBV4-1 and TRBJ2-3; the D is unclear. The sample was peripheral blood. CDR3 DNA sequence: TGCGCCAGCAGCCAAGAGTCCACAGATACGCAGTATTTT. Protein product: CASSQESTDTQYF.